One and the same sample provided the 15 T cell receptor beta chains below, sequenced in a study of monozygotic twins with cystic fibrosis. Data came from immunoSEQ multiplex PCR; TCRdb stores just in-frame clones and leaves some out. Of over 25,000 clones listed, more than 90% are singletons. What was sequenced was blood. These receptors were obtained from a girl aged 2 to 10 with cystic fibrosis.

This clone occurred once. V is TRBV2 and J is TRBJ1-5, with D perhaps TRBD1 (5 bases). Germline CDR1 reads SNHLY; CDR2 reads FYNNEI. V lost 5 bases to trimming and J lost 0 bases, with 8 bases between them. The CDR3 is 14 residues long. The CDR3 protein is CASSLQASNQPQHF. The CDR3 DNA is TGTGCCAGCAGTCTACAGGCTAGCAATCAGCCCCAGCATTTT.

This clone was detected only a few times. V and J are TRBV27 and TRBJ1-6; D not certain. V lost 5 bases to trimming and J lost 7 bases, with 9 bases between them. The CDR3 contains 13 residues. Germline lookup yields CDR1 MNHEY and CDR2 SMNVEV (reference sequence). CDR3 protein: CASSPAGNSPLHF. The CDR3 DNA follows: TGTGCCAGCAGTCCCGCAGGCAATTCACCCCTCCACTTT.

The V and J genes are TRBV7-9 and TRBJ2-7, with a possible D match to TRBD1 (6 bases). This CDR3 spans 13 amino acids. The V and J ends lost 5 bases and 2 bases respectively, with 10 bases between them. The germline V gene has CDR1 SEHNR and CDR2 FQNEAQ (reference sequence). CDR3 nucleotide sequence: TGTGCCAGCAGCGGGGGCGGCGCCTACGAGCAGTACTTC. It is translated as CASSGGGAYEQYF.

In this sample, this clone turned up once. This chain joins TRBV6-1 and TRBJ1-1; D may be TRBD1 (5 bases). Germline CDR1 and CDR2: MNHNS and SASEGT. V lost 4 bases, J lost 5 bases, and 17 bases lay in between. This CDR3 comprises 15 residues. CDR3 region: CASSVGGREWTEAFF. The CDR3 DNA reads TGTGCCAGCAGTGTTGGGGGAAGGGAATGGACTGAAGCTTTCTTT.

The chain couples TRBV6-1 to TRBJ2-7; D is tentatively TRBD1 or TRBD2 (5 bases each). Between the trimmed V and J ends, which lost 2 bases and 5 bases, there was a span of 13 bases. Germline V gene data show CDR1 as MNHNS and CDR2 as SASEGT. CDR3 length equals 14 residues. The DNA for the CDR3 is TGTGCCAGCAGTGAAAGGGACGGTCGGGACGAGCAGTACTTC. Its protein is CASSERDGRDEQYF.

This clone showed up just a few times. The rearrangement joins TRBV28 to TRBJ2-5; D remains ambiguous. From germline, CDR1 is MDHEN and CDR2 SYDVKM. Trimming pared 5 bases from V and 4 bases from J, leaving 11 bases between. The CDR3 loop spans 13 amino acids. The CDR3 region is CASSGPGPETQYF. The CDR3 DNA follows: TGTGCCAGCAGTGGGCCGGGTCCAGAGACCCAGTACTTC. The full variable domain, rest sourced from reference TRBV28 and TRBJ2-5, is DVKVTQSSRYLVKRTGEKVFLECVQDMDHENMFWYRQDPGLGLRLIYFSYDVKMKEKGDIPEGYSVSREKKERFSLILESASTNQTSMYLCASSGPGPETQYFGPGTRLLVL.

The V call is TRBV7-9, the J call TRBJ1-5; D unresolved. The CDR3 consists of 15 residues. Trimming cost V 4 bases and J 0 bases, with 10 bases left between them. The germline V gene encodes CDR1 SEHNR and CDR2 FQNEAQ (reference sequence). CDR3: CASSSEGYSNQPQHF. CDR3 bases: TGTGCCAGCAGCTCAGAGGGTTATAGCAATCAGCCCCAGCATTTT.

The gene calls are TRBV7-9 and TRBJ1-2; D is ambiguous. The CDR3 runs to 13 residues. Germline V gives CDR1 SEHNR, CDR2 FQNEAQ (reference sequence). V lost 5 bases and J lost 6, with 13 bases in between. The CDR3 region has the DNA TGTGCCAGCAGCCAAATGGGAGACGATGGCTACACCTTC. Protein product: CASSQMGDDGYTF. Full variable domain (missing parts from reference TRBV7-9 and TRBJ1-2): DTGVSQNPRHKITKRGQNVTFRCDPISEHNRLYWYRQTLGQGPEFLTYFQNEAQLEKSRLLSDRFSAERPKGSFSTLEIQRTEQGDSAMYLCASSQMGDDGYTFGSGTRLTVV.

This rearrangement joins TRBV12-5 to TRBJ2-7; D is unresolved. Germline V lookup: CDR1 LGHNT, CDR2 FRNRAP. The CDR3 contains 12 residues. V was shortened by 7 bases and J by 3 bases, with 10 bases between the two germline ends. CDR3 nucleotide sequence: TGTGCTAGTGCCACTTGGGTCTACGAGCAGTACTTC. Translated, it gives CASATWVYEQYF.

CDR3 bases: TGTGCCAGCAGTACGGACCAGGCGGCCAATTCACCCCTCCACTTT. This codes for CASSTDQAANSPLHF. The chain carries TRBV2 and TRBJ1-6; no definite D call. Germline CDR1 is SNHLY and CDR2 is FYNNEI. Trimming removed 5 bases from V and 7 bases from J, with 15 bases in between. CDR3 length: 15 amino acids.

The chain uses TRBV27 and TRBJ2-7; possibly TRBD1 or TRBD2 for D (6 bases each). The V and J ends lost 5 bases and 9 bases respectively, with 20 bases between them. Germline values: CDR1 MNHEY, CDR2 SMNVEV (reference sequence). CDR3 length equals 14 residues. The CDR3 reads CASSPAGHSVRQYF. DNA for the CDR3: TGTGCCAGCAGTCCCGCGGGACATTCGGTGAGGCAGTACTTC.

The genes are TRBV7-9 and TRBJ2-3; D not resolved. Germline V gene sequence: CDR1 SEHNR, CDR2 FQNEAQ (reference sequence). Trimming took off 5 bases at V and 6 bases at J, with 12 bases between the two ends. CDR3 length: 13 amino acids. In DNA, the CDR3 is TGTGCCAGCAGCGTGGGCTCCGGGGATACGCAGTATTTT. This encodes CASSVGSGDTQYF.

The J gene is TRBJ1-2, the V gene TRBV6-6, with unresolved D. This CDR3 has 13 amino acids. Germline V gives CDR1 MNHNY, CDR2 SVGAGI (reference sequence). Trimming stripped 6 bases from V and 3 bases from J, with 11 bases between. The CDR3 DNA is TGTGCCAGCAGCGGGAGGGAGCACTATGGCTACACCTTC. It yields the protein CASSGREHYGYTF.

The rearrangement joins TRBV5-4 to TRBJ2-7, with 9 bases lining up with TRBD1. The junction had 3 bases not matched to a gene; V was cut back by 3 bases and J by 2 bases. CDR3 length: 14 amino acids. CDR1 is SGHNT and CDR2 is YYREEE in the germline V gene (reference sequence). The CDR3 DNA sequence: TGTGCCAGCAGCTGGGGACAGGGCCCCTACGAGCAGTACTTC. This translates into CASSWGQGPYEQYF. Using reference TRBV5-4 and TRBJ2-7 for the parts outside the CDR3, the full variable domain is ETGVTQSPTHLIKTRGQQVTLRCSSQSGHNTVSWYQQALGQGPQFIFQYYREEENGRGNFPPRFSGLQFPNYSSELNVNALELDDSALYLCASSWGQGPYEQYFGPGTRLTVT.

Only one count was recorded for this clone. The CDR3 DNA reads TGTGCCAGCAGTGAATATTACGGGAACTACGAGCAGTACTTC. Translating gives CASSEYYGNYEQYF. The chain has TRBV25-1 and TRBJ2-7; D may be TRBD2 (5 bases). The V end was cut by 0 bases, the J end by 3 bases, with 9 bases between. The CDR3 has 14 amino acids. Germline V gene sequence: CDR1 MGHDK, CDR2 SYGVNS.